Each of the 11 T cell receptor beta chains below was sequenced from the same sample in a study of chronic HIV infection and antiretroviral therapy. TCRdb re-derived calls from the 5' RACE reads in MiXCR, one entry per CDR3 protein. This sample yields more than 30,000 distinct CDR3 sequences, of which over 7.5% are seen a single time; roughly 2.7% belongs to the top ten. The sequenced sample was peripheral blood. The receptors originated from an adult who had HIV and had not received antiretroviral therapy, or was an uninfected healthy control (not recorded which).

This clonotype was picked up many times. The chain is built from TRBV27 and TRBJ1-2, with a possible D match to TRBD1 (5 bases). The CDR3 sequence is 16 residues long. CDR1 is MNHEY, CDR2 SMNVEV, per germline (reference sequence). V was trimmed by 6 bases and J by 5 bases, leaving 22 bases between them. The CDR3 is CASRRYRSGPYYGYTF. In DNA form, the CDR3 reads TGTGCCAGCAGGCGTTACAGGAGCGGACCGTATTATGGCTACACCTTC.

This rearrangement joins TRBV29-1 to TRBJ1-1, with D possibly TRBD1 on 5 matching bases. The V and J ends lost 4 bases and 3 bases respectively, with 12 bases between them. This CDR3 is built from 13 residues. Germline V gene lookup returns CDR1 SQVTM and CDR2 ANQGSEA. The CDR3 nucleotides read TGCAGCGTTGCAGGGCAACTGTACACTGAAGCTTTCTTT. Its translation: CSVAGQLYTEAFF.

This clonotype showed up many times. The chain is built from TRBV29-1 and TRBJ2-5, with D perhaps TRBD1 (5 bases). There are 14 residues in the CDR3. Germline V gene sequence: CDR1 SQVTM, CDR2 ANQGSEA. V lost 4 bases and J lost 6, with 18 bases in between. In nucleotides, the CDR3 is TGCAGCGTTGTTAGGGGCAGTACAGGTCAGACCCAGTACTTC. It translates to CSVVRGSTGQTQYF.

This chain connects TRBV6-5 to TRBJ2-7; TRBD1 matches at 10 bases. Losses at the gene ends were 2 bases for V and 1 base for J; bases not matched to a gene: 2. Germline CDR1 reads MNHEY; CDR2 reads SVGAGI. The CDR3 spans 15 residues. In nucleotides, the CDR3 is TGTGCCAGCAGTTACGTGGACAGGGGGTCCTACGAGCAGTACTTC. It codes for CASSYVDRGSYEQYF.

This clonotype has a count of ten or more. The genes are TRBV30 and TRBJ1-2, with 9 bases lining up with TRBD1. This CDR3 region has 15 residues. Germline V lookup: CDR1 GTSNPN, CDR2 SVGIG (reference sequence). After removal of 5 bases from V and 5 bases from J, the junction contained 12 bases not matched to a gene. In DNA form, the CDR3 reads TGTGCCTGGGGGAACACCGGGACAGGGTATTATGGCTACACCTTC. Translated: CAWGNTGTGYYGYTF. The complete variable domain, with remaining parts taken from reference TRBV30 and TRBJ1-2, reads SQTIHQWPATLVQPVGSPLSLECTVEGTSNPNLYWYRQAAGRGLQLLFYSVGIGQISSEVPQNLSASRPQDRQFILSSKKLLLSDSGFYLCAWGNTGTGYYGYTFGSGTRLTVV.

As DNA, the CDR3 is TGTGCCAGTAGTATAGCCCACCCTCAGGCTTACTCCTACGAGCAGTACTTC. It yields the protein CASSIAHPQAYSYEQYF. This chain links TRBV19 with TRBJ2-7; D is ambiguous. Trimming shortened V by 1 base and J by 0 bases, and 16 bases separated the two germline ends. This CDR3 is built from 17 residues. Germline V gives CDR1 LNHDA, CDR2 SQIVND (reference sequence).

There are many counts of this clonotype. The chain carries TRBV29-1 and TRBJ2-7; weak D call: TRBD1 (6 bases). The germline V and J ends were trimmed by 0 bases and 6 bases, with 15 bases remaining between them. The CDR3 runs to 14 residues. Per germline, CDR1 SQVTM and CDR2 ANQGSEA. CDR3 nucleotide sequence: TGCAGCGTTGAAGACCGCCCAGGGGTGGGCGAGCAGTACTTC. It encodes CSVEDRPGVGEQYF.

This clonotype has just a few counts. The V call is TRBV3-1, the J call TRBJ2-5; 9 bases agree with TRBD2. Per the germline V gene, CDR1 is LGHDT and CDR2 is YNNKEL (reference sequence). The V and J ends lost 0 bases and 2 bases, in that order; junction bases with no gene match: 10. CDR3 size: 18 residues. DNA for the CDR3: TGTGCCAGCAGCCAAGATTACCCCTCGGCGGGGGGGCAAGAGACCCAGTACTTC. Translation: CASSQDYPSAGGQETQYF.

The chain joins TRBV29-1 to TRBJ2-3; weak D call: TRBD1 (5 bases). This CDR3 is 14 amino acids long. The ends were cut back, 5 bases at V and 2 bases at J, with 14 bases in the middle. Germline CDR1 is SQVTM and CDR2 is ANQGSEA. The DNA for the CDR3 is TGCAGCGTTCCGACAGCCTCTGACACAGATACGCAGTATTTT. This codes for CSVPTASDTDTQYF.

In this sample, this clonotype turned up many times. The chain combines TRBV12-3 or TRBV12-4 with TRBJ1-1; D gene uncertain. Trimming removed 5 bases at V and 6 bases at J, with 16 bases between. CDR3 length equals 14 residues. The chain's CDR3 is CASSPGSRVAEAFF. CDR3 sequence (DNA): TGTGCCAGCAGTCCCGGCAGCCGGGTTGCTGAAGCTTTCTTT.

The chain uses TRBV20-1 and TRBJ1-2; D gene uncertain. CDR3 length: 12 residues. Trimming took off 0 bases at V and 4 bases at J, with 6 bases between the two ends. Germline loops: CDR1 DFQATT, CDR2 SNEGSKA (reference sequence). DNA of the CDR3: TGCAGTGCTAGAGATCAGATCTATGGCTACACCTTC. It encodes CSARDQIYGYTF.